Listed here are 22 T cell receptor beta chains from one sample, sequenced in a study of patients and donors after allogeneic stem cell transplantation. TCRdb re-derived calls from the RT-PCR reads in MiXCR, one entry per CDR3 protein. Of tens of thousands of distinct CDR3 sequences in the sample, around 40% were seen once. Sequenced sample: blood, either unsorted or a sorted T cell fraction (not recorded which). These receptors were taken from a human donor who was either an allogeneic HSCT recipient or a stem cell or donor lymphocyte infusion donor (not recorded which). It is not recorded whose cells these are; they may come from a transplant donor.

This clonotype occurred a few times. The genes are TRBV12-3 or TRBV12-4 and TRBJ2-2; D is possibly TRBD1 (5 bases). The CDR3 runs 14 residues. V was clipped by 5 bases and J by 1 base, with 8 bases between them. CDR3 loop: CASSDTGNTGELFF. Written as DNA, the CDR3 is TGTGCCAGCAGTGATACAGGGAACACCGGGGAGCTGTTTTTT.

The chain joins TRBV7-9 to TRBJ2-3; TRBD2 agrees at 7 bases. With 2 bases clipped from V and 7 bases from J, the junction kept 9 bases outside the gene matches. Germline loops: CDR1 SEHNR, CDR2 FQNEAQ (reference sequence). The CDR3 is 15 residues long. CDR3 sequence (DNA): TGTGCCAGCAGCTTAAAGCCAGCGGGGAAATATACGCAGTATTTT. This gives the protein CASSLKPAGKYTQYF.

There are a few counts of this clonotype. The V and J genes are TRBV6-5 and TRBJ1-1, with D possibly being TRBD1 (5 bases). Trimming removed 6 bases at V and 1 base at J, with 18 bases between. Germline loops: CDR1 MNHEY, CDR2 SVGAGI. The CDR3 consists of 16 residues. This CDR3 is CASRRFPGMRNTEAFF. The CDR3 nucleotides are TGTGCCAGCAGAAGGTTTCCAGGGATGCGGAACACTGAAGCTTTCTTT.

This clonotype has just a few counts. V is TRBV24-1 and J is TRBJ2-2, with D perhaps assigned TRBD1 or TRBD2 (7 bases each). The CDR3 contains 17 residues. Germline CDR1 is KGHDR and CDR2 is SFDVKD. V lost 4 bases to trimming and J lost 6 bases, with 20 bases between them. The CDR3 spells CATSDTGEGVMAGELFF. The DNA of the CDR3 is TGTGCCACCAGTGACACAGGGGAGGGCGTGATGGCCGGGGAGCTGTTTTTT.

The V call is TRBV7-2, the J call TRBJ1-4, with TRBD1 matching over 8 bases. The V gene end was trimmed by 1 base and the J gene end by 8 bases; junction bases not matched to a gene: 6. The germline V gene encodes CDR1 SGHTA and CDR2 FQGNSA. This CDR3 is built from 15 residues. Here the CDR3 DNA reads TGTGCCAGCAGCTTAGAGGCGGGGACAGGCGAAAAACTGTTTTTT. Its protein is CASSLEAGTGEKLFF. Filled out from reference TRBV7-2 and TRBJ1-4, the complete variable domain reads GAGVSQSPSNKVTEKGKDVELRCDPISGHTALYWYRQSLGQGLEFLIYFQGNSAPDKSGLPSDRFSAERTGGSVSTLTIQRTQQEDSAVYLCASSLEAGTGEKLFFGSGTQLSVL.

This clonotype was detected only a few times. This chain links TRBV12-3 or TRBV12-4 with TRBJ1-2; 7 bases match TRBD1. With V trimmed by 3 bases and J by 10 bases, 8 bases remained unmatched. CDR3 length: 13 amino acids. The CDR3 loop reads CASSFSGTENYTF. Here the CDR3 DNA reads TGTGCCAGCAGTTTCTCCGGGACAGAGAACTACACCTTC.

CDR3 loop: CASSQGPWTGDSGNTIYF. The CDR3 DNA is TGCGCCAGCAGCCAAGGTCCGTGGACAGGGGATTCTGGAAACACCATATATTTT. V is TRBV4-3 and J is TRBJ1-3, with 9 bases aligning to TRBD1. The CDR3 covers 18 residues. Germline trimming cut 1 base from V and 1 base from J; bases unmatched to any gene: 8. Germline CDR1 reads LGHNA; CDR2 reads YSLEER.

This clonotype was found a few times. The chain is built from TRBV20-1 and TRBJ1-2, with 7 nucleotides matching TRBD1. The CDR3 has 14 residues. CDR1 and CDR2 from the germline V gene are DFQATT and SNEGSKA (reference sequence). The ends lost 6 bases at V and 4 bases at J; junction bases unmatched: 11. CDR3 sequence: CSAPNRGVFYGYTF. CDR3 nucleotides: TGCAGTGCACCCAACAGGGGAGTCTTCTATGGCTACACCTTC.

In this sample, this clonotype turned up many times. The CDR3 DNA is TGCAGCGTTGTAGTACAGGGAAGTCAGCCCCAGCATTTT. Amino acid sequence: CSVVVQGSQPQHF. This sequence joins TRBV29-1 and TRBJ1-5, with D perhaps matching TRBD1 (6 bases). The CDR3 consists of 13 residues. The V gene lost 4 bases and the J gene lost 6 bases, with 13 bases spanning the gap. Per the germline V gene, CDR1 is SQVTM and CDR2 is ANQGSEA. Looking up the rest from reference TRBV29-1 and TRBJ1-5 gives the full variable domain: SAVISQKPSRDICQRGTSLTIQCQVDSQVTMMFWYRQQPGQSLTLIATANQGSEATYESGFVIDKFPISRPNLTFSTLTVSNMSPEDSSIYLCSVVVQGSQPQHFGDGTRLSIL.

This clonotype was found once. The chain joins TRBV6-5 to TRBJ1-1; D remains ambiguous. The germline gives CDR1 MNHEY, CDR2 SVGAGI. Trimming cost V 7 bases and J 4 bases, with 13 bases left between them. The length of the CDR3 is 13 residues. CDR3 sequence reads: CASTAPESTEAFF. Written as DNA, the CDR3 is TGTGCCAGCACCGCCCCAGAGAGCACTGAAGCTTTCTTT.

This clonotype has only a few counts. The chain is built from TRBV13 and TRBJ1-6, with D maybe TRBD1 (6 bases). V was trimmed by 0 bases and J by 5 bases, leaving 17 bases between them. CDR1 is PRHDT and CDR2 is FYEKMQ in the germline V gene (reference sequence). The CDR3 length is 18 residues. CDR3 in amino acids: CASSLGSGRGLHNSPLHF. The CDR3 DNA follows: TGTGCCAGCAGCTTAGGGAGTGGCAGGGGACTCCATAATTCACCCCTCCACTTT.

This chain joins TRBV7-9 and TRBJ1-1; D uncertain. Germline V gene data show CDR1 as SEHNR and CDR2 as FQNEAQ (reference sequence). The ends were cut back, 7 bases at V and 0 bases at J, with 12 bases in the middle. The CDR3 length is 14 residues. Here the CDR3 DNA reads TGTGCCAGCACCCCGAGCAGGTTGAACACTGAAGCTTTCTTT. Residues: CASTPSRLNTEAFF.

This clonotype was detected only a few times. The CDR3 spells CASSPRTGTNTGELFF. The DNA of the CDR3 is TGTGCCAGCTCACCTAGGACAGGAACGAACACCGGGGAGCTGTTTTTT. V and J are TRBV18 and TRBJ2-2, with 7 bases identical to TRBD1. Losses at the gene ends were 3 bases for V and 0 bases for J; bases not matched to a gene: 4. The CDR3 contains 16 residues. Germline V gives CDR1 KGHSH, CDR2 LQKENI.

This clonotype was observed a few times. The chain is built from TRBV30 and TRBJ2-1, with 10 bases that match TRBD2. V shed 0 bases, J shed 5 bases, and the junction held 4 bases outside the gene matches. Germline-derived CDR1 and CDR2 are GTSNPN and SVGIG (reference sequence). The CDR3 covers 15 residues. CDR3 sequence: CAWSVGLAENNEQFF. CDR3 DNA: TGTGCCTGGAGTGTAGGACTAGCGGAAAACAATGAGCAGTTCTTC.

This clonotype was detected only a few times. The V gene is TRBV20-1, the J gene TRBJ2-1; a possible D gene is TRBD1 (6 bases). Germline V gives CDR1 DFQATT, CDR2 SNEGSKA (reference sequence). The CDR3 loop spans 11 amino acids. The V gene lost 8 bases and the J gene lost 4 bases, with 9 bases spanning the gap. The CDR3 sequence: CSFRGYNEQFF. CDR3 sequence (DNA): TGCAGTTTCAGGGGATACAATGAGCAGTTCTTC.

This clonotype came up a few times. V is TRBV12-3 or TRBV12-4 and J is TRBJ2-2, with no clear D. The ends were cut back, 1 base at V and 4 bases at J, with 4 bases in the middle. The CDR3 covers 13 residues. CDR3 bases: TGTGCCAGCAGTTTAGGCCCCACCGGGGAGCTGTTTTTT. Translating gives CASSLGPTGELFF.

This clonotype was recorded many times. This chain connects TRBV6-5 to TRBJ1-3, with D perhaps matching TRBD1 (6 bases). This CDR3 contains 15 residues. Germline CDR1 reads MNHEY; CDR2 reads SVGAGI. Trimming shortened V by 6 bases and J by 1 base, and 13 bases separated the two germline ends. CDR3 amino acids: CASSPDRFSGNTIYF. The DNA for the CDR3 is TGTGCCAGCAGCCCCGACAGGTTTTCTGGAAACACCATATATTTT.

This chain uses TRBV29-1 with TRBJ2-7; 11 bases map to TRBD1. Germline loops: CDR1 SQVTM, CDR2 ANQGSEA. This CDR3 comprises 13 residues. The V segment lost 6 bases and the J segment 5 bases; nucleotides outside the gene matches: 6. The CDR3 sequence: CSVAGQGANEQYF. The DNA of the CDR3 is TGCAGCGTCGCCGGACAGGGGGCCAACGAGCAGTACTTC.

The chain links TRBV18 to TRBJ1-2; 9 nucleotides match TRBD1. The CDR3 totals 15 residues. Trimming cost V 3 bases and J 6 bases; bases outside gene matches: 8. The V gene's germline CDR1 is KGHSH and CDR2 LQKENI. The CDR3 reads CASSPFDRGLDGYTF. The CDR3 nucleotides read TGTGCCAGCTCACCTTTTGACAGGGGGTTGGATGGCTACACCTTC.

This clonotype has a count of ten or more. CDR3 coding DNA: TGTGCCACCAGTAGGTCTCAGGGTGGGGATGGCTACACCTTC. Translation: CATSRSQGGDGYTF. This chain joins TRBV24-1 and TRBJ1-2; D is possibly TRBD1 (5 bases). Germline lookup yields CDR1 KGHDR and CDR2 SFDVKD. V was cut by 6 bases and J by 6 bases, with 16 bases left in between. CDR3 size: 14 residues.

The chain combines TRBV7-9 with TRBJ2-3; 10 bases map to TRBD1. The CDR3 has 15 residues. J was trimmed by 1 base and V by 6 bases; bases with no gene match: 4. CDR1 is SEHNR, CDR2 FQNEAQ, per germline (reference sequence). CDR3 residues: CASSPGTGGTDTQYF. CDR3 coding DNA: TGTGCCAGCAGTCCCGGGACAGGGGGCACAGATACGCAGTATTTT. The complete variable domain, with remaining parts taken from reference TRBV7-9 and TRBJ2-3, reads DTGVSQNPRHKITKRGQNVTFRCDPISEHNRLYWYRQTLGQGPEFLTYFQNEAQLEKSRLLSDRFSAERPKGSFSTLEIQRTEQGDSAMYLCASSPGTGGTDTQYFGPGTRLTVL.

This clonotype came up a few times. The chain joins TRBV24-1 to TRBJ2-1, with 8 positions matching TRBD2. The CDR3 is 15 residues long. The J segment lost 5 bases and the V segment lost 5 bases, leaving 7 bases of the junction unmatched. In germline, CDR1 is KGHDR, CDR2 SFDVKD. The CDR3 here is CATSVPGLVHNEQFF. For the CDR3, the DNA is TGTGCCACCAGTGTCCCGGGACTAGTACACAATGAGCAGTTCTTC.